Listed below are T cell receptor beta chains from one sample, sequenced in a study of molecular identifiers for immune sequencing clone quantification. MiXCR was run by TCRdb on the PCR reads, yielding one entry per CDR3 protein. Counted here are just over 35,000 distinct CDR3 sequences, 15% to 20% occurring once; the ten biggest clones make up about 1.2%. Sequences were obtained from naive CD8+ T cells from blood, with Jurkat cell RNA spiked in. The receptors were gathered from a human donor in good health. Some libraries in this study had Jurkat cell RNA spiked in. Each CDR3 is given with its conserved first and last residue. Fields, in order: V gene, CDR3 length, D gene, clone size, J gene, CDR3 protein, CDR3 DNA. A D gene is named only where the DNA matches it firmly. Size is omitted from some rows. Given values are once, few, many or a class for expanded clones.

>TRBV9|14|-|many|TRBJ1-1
CASSPYNTNTEAFF
TGTGCCAGCAGCCCCTATAACACGAACACTGAAGCTTTCTTT
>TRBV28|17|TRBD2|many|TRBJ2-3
CASSPGTSGSGTDTQYF
TGTGCCAGCAGTCCAGGGACTAGCGGGAGCGGTACAGATACGCAGTATTTT
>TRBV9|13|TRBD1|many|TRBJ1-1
CASSVEGTAQAFF
TGTGCCAGCAGCGTAGAGGGGACAGCTCAAGCTTTCTTT
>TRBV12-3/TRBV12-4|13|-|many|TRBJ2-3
CASSFISTDTQYF
TGTGCCAGCAGTTTTATTAGCACAGATACGCAGTATTTT
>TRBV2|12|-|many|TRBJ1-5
CASRRSNQPQHF
TGTGCCAGCAGACGGAGCAATCAGCCCCAGCATTTT
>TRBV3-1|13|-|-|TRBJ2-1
CASSPDGGIEQFF
TGTGCCAGCAGCCCGGATGGGGGAATTGAGCAGTTCTTC
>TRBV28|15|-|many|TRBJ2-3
CASSFNREGTDTQYF
TGTGCCAGCAGTTTTAACAGAGAGGGCACAGATACGCAGTATTTT
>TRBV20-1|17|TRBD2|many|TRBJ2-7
CSARGPSGYSLVYEQYF
TGCAGTGCTAGAGGTCCTAGCGGCTATTCCCTAGTCTACGAGCAGTACTTC
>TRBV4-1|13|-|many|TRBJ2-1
CASSRGMANEQFF
TGCGCCAGCAGCCGGGGAATGGCCAATGAGCAGTTCTTC
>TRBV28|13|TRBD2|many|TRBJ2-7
CASRLAGPYEQYF
TGTGCCAGCCGACTAGCGGGACCCTACGAGCAGTACTTC
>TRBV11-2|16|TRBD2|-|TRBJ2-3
CASSPGGSAITDMQYF
TGTGCCAGCAGCCCGGGGGGTTCCGCTATCACAGATATGCAGTATTTT
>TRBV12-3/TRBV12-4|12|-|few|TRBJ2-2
CASDPGSGELFF
TGTGCCAGCGACCCTGGGTCTGGGGAGCTGTTTTTT
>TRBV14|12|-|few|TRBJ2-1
CASSQYYNEQFF
TGTGCCAGCAGCCAGTACTACAATGAGCAGTTCTTC
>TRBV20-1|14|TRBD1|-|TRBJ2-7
CNARDLTGSYEQCF
TGCAATGCTAGAGACTTGACAGGGAGCTACGAGCAGTGCTTC
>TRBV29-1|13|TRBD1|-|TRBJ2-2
CSGGQGANGELFF
TGCAGCGGCGGACAGGGGGCTAACGGGGAGCTGTTTTTT
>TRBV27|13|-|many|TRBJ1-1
CASSLSENTEAFF
TGTGCCAGCAGTTTAAGTGAGAACACTGAAGCTTTCTTT
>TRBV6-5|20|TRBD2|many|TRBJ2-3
CASSYSHPGTSGTSTDTQYF
TGTGCCAGCAGTTACTCCCACCCCGGGACTAGCGGAACGAGCACAGATACGCAGTATTTT
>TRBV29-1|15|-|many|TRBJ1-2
CSVEDDRGVNYGYTF
TGCAGCGTTGAAGATGATCGGGGGGTGAACTATGGCTACACCTTC
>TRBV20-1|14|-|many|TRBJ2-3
CSARDYQGTDTQYF
TGCAGTGCTAGAGATTACCAGGGGACAGATACGCAGTATTTT
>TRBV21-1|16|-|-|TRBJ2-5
CASSIKGAGGRETQYF
TGTGCCAGCAGCATAAAGGGAGCGGGAGGAAGGGAGACCCAGTACTTC
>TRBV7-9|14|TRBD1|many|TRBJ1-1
CASSFQGALTEAFF
TGTGCCAGCAGCTTTCAGGGGGCTTTGACTGAAGCTTTCTTT
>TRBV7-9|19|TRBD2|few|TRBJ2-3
CASSLKSGALAGETDTQYF
TGTGCCAGCAGCTTAAAGTCGGGTGCTCTAGCGGGAGAGACAGATACGCAGTATTTT
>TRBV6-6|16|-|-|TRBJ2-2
CASSALTLANTWELFF
TGTGCCAGCAGTGCTCTGACACTCGCGAACACCTGGGAGCTGTTTTTT
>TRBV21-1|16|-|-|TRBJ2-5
CASSRKGAGGGETQYF
TGTGCCAGCAGCAGAAAGGGAGCGGGAGGAGGGGAGACCCAGTACTTC
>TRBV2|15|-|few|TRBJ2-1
CASSEGASSYNEQFF
TGTGCCAGCAGTGAAGGGGCTAGCTCCTACAATGAGCAGTTCTTC
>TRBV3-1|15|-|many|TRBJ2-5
CASSHSQGYQETQYF
TGTGCCAGCAGCCATTCACAAGGGTACCAAGAGACCCAGTACTTC
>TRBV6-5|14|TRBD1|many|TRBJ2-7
CASSDPGQALEQYF
TGTGCCAGCAGTGACCCGGGACAGGCTTTGGAGCAGTACTTC
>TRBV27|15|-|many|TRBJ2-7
CASSSSPGLSYEQYF
TGTGCCAGCAGTTCATCCCCAGGTTTGTCGTACGAGCAGTACTTC
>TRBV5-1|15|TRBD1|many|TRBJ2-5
CASRPTGGAYETQYF
TGCGCCAGCAGACCGACAGGGGGCGCGTATGAGACCCAGTACTTC
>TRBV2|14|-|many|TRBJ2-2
CASNPGRNTGELFF
TGTGCCAGCAACCCAGGGAGGAACACCGGGGAGCTGTTTTTT
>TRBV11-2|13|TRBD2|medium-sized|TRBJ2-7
CASSSGLAYEQYF
TGTGCCAGCAGCTCCGGACTAGCGTACGAGCAGTACTTC
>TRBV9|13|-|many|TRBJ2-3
CASSEGYADTQYF
TGTGCCAGCAGCGAAGGGTATGCAGATACGCAGTATTTT